This TCR beta chain was sequenced in a study of blood T cell repertoires in COVID-19. Across the whole study: Acute and convalescent COVID-19 specimens originated in the United States, Italy and Spain. The cDNA or gDNA used as material had been derived from T cells, B-cell-depleted T cells, or PBMCs.

Some clones are missing from TCRdb's copy, which holds only in-frame ones; the method was immunoSEQ multiplex PCR. The table lists 250,000 to 300,000 clones, roughly 88% of them singletons. The V gene's germline CDR1 is GTSNPN and CDR2 SVGIG (reference sequence). The CDR3 spans 14 residues. V dropped 0 bases and J dropped 5 bases, with 8 bases sitting between them. Adults between roughly 18 and 95 years of age took part from under 25 US areas. Membership in each cohort depended on participant-reported clinical history. The chain combines TRBV30 with TRBJ1-6; D is unclear. This TCR was sampled from a woman between 50 and 59 years old who had recovered from COVID-19. Sequenced material: PBMCs or T cells enriched from blood (not recorded which). This CDR3 reads CAWSVRTNNSPLHF. In nucleotides, the CDR3 is TGTGCCTGGAGTGTACGAACTAATAATTCACCCCTCCACTTT. The full variable domain, with the rest looked up from reference TRBV30 and TRBJ1-6, is SQTIHQWPATLVQPVGSPLSLECTVEGTSNPNLYWYRQAAGRGLQLLFYSVGIGQISSEVPQNLSASRPQDRQFILSSKKLLLSDSGFYLCAWSVRTNNSPLHFGNGTRLTVT.